This TCR beta chain is drawn from a study of cytomegalovirus exposure and HLA in healthy donors. In regard to this clone: No antigen is known for it.

Findings and caveats of the study: Some V segments could not be told apart, so they were left out, TRBV6-2 and TRBV6-3 among them.

The PCR made use of 60 Vbeta and 13 Jbeta primers. The assay was immunoSEQ multiplex PCR, and TCRdb's table has in-frame clones only and misses some. The sample includes around 200,000 clones, approximately 79% of them seen just once. The CDR3 has 16 residues. J gave up 5 bases and V 4 bases, and 13 bases lay outside the gene matches. Germline V lookup: CDR1 SGDLS, CDR2 YYNGEE. This chain joins TRBV9 and TRBJ1-2; 8 bases align to TRBD1. Input material: PBMCs. This receptor was identified in a male donor in good health and CMV-seronegative. The CDR3 here is CASSPSGQGAWYGYTF. CDR3 nucleotides: TGTGCCAGCAGCCCCAGCGGGCAGGGGGCATGGTATGGCTACACCTTC. The full variable domain, in which reference TRBV9 and TRBJ1-2 provide the parts outside the CDR3, is DSGVTQTPKHLITATGQRVTLRCSPRSGDLSVYWYQQSLDQGLQFLIQYYNGEERAKGNILERFSAQQFPDLHSELNLSSLELGDSALYFCASSPSGQGAWYGYTFGSGTRLTVV.